These 4 T cell receptor beta chains originate from one sample sequenced in a study of graft-versus-host responses after intestinal transplantation (dated by TCRdb to the early 2020s). Antigens for these TCRs are unknown. Library preparation used the immunoSEQ multiplex PCR assay. Drawn from immuneACCESS, this table holds only the in-frame rearrangements with V and J called that TCRdb kept. Clones are partly lost; checked studies trace under half to an unresolved V gene and leave the rest unexplained. The sample table contains 100,000 or so clones; only one count was recorded for 90% to 95% of them. Under 0.2% of the sample rests with the top ten. The time point label here, explained by the study, means: cells obtained before transplantation from donor or recipient. Material: unstimulated CD4+ T cells sorted from spleen or lymph node cells, obtained before transplant. Receptors were obtained from a human donor who was the organ donor for an intestinal transplant.

The chain combines TRBV18 with TRBJ2-3, with TRBD2 as a possible D gene (5 bases). Germline V CDR1 and CDR2: KGHSH, LQKENI. CDR3 length: 15 amino acids. Trimming pared 5 bases from V and 3 bases from J, leaving 15 bases between. CDR3 nucleotide sequence: TGTGCCAGCTCAACCCTTGTTGGAGGAACAGATACGCAGTATTTT. This sequence encodes CASSTLVGGTDTQYF.

This clone was detected only once. This chain joins TRBV9 and TRBJ2-7, with unresolved D. The V gene lost 1 base and the J gene lost 0 bases, with 23 bases spanning the gap. The germline gives CDR1 SGDLS, CDR2 YYNGEE. The CDR3 length is 19 residues. The CDR3: CASSVCPPSFPSSSYEQYF. The CDR3 DNA is TGTGCCAGCAGCGTATGCCCGCCCAGTTTTCCGTCTAGCTCCTACGAGCAGTACTTC.

This clone has a single count. This chain joins TRBV15 and TRBJ2-7; D gene unclear. This CDR3 region has 12 residues. Germline V CDR1 and CDR2: LNHNV, YYDKDF (reference sequence). Trimming shortened V by 0 bases and J by 7 bases, and 7 bases separated the two germline ends. CDR3 in DNA: TGTGCCACCAGCAGAGACCCCAGGGAGCAGTACTTC. Residues: CATSRDPREQYF.

On this clone itself: Other DNA sequences within the sample encode an identical CDR3. The V gene is TRBV2, the J gene TRBJ1-3; 9 positions match TRBD1. With 3 bases clipped from V and 1 base from J, the junction kept 7 bases outside the gene matches. In germline, CDR1 is SNHLY, CDR2 FYNNEI. The CDR3 contains 17 residues. CDR3 bases: TGTGCCAGCAGTGAGTGGGGGACAGGGCGATCTGGAAACACCATATATTTT. Amino acids: CASSEWGTGRSGNTIYF.